This record concerns one T cell receptor (beta chain) sequence. Its antigen is not yet known. One base away there is no much larger clone; base qualities are not given. As encoded in the germline V gene (reference sequence), CDR1 is SGHKS while CDR2 is YYEKEE. From its cysteine to its phenylalanine, the CDR3 spans 12 amino acids. CDR3 DNA is the only sequence kept; it has 36 bases, read in frame from the first base. V loses 2 bases, J loses 1 base, and the germline ends lie 4 bases apart. The data belong to a study of blood T cell repertoires in COVID-19 (dated by TCRdb to about 2020). As for the study more broadly: Samples covering the acute and convalescent phases of COVID-19 were provided by collaborators in the United States, Italy and Spain. The repertoires were made available in a free public database intended to serve as a resource for research on the immune response to SARS-CoV-2. The prospective study material was composed of cDNA or gDNA derived from T cells, B-cell-depleted T cells, or PBMCs. The sample metadata nearly always contained a de-identified subject ID, COVID-19 status, age in years and sex. The dataset comprised deeply sampled blood TCRbeta repertoires from subjects exposed to, actively infected with, or recovered from COVID-19. HLA class I and class II types, where available, came from metadata supplied by the sample provider rather than from assay-based typing. The samples were drawn from two sources: the first 160 participants of the ongoing ImmuneRACE study, and 1,000 to 1,500 subjects contributed by 6 global collaborators. Study-wide findings and limitations: The quantity of clinical and demographic metadata differed by source and by participant and was supplied without curation.

The immunoSEQ Assay, a bias-controlled multiplex PCR, was used to amplify TCRbeta CDR3 regions from genomic DNA. The published analysis was carried out like this. The number of nucleated cells in each sample was estimated by amplification of reference gene primers within the assay. To quantify the absolute abundance of each unique TCRbeta CDR3 rearrangement, sequence reads were collapsed and filtered. For each sample, productive Simpson clonality was calculated by taking the square root of Simpson's diversity index across productive rearrangements. The source is immuneACCESS, and TCRdb retained only in-frame sequences with V and J called. Part of the clones is not carried over; for the studies checked, unresolved V genes explain less than half of this, and the remainder is unexplained. The V and J calls and clone size come from that table; D and trimming were worked out from the DNA. Recorded for this sample are tens of thousands of clones; about 81% of them occurred a single time. The ten largest clones represent roughly a quarter of the sample.

Collaborating institutions collected whole blood in K2EDTA tubes following their own protocols. Collaborator samples were shipped for TCRbeta analysis as frozen whole blood, isolated PBMCs, or DNA extracted from either sample type. This receptor was taken from a human donor in a cohort sampled during active COVID-19. Source material: peripheral blood. This chain joins TRBV5-5 to TRBJ2-7; too little of a D gene remains to name it. The CDR3: CASSFGSYEQYF. The bases read TGTGCCAGCAGCTTCGGGTCCTACGAGCAGTACTTC.